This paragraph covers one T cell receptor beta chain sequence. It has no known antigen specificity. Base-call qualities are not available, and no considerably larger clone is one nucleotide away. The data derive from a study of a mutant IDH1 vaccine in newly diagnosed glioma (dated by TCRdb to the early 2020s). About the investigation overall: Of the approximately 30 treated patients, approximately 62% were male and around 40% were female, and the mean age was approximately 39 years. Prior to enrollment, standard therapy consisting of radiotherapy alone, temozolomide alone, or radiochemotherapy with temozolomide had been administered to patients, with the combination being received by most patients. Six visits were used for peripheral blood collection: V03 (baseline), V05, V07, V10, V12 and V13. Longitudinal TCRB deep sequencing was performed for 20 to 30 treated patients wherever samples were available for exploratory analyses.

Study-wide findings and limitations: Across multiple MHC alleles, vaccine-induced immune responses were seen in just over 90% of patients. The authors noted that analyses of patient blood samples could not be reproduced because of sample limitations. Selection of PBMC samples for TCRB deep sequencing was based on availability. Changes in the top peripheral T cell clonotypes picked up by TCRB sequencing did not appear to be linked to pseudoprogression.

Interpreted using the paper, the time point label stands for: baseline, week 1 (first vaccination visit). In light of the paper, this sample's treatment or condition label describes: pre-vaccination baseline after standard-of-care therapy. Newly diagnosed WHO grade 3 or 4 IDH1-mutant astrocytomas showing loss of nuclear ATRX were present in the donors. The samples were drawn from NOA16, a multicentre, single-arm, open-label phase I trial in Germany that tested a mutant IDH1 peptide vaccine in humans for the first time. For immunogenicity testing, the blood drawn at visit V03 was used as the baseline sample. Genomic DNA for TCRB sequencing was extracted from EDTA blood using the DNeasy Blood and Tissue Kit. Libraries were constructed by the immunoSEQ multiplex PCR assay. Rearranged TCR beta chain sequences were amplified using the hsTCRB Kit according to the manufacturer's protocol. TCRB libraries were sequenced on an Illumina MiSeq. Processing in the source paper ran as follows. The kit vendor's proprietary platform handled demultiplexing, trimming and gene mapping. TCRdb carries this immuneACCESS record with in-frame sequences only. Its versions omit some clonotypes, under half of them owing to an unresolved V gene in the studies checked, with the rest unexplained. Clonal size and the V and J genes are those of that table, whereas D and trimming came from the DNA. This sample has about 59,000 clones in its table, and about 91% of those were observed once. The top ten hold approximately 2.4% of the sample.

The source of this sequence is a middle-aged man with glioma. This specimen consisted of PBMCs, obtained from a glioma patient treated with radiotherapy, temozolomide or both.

The bases are TGTGCCAGCAGTGTTTACAATGAGCAGTTCTTC. This gives the protein CASSVYNEQFF. The chain is made from TRBV25-1 and TRBJ2-1; the D segment cannot be called with confidence. Per the germline V gene, MGHDK is the CDR1 and SYGVNS is the CDR2. From the cysteine through the phenylalanine, the CDR3 covers 11 amino acids. Of all the DNA, just the CDR3 is kept, 33 bases in frame from base 1. V loses 4 bases, J loses 4 bases, and the germline ends lie 2 bases apart.